These 8 T cell receptor beta chains were all obtained from the same sample, sequenced in a study of control samples from healthy donors and cancer patients. The protocol was immunoSEQ multiplex PCR, while the TCRdb copy is restricted to in-frame clones and leaves out a portion. The repertoire has about 220,000 clones, just under 95% of them found once; the top ten carry about 1.6%. The sample consisted of blood. Every receptor here comes from a man in his fifties in good health.

With respect to this clone: The sample holds other DNA sequences that translate to the same CDR3. The chain joins TRBV5-1 to TRBJ2-5; tentatively, D is TRBD2 (5 bases). This CDR3 is 13 amino acids long. CDR1 SGHRS and CDR2 YFSETQ come from the germline V gene. The ends were cut back, 4 bases at V and 5 bases at J, with 12 bases in the middle. The CDR3 sequence is CASSLTPGETQYF. CDR3 nucleotides: TGCGCCAGCAGCCTTACACCGGGGGAGACCCAGTACTTC.

The chain carries TRBV7-9 and TRBJ1-1; D is unclear. The germline V gene has CDR1 SEHNR and CDR2 FQNEAQ (reference sequence). The V gene lost 0 bases and the J gene lost 7 bases, with 9 bases spanning the gap. The CDR3 spans 13 residues. The CDR3: CASSLAGADEAFF. The CDR3 nucleotides read TGTGCCAGCAGCTTAGCGGGAGCAGATGAAGCTTTCTTT.

The chain couples TRBV5-1 to TRBJ2-3; D may match TRBD1 or TRBD2 (5 bases each). Trimming removed 4 bases at V and 6 bases at J, with 9 bases between. CDR3 length equals 12 residues. Germline assignment: CDR1 SGHRS and CDR2 YFSETQ. Here the CDR3 DNA reads TGCGCCAGCAGCCCATGGGGGGATACGCAGTATTTT. This translates into CASSPWGDTQYF.

The J gene is TRBJ2-1, the V gene TRBV21-1. TRBV21-1 is a pseudogene. This CDR3 has 10 amino acids. This chain's CDR3 is CASSRREQFF. CDR3 DNA sequence: TGTGCCAGCAGCAGACGCGAGCAGTTCTTC.

The chain is built from TRBV10-3 and TRBJ1-1, with D uncertain. The CDR3 sequence is 11 residues long. V was pared by 3 bases and J by 5 bases, with 4 bases between. CDR1 ENHRY and CDR2 SYGVKD come from the germline V gene. The CDR3 DNA reads TGTGCCATCAGTGATGGGACTGAAGCTTTCTTT. The encoded protein is CAISDGTEAFF.

This chain links TRBV11-2 with TRBJ1-3; no definite D call. V lost 1 base and J 0 bases, leaving 7 bases between the germline ends. Germline V lookup: CDR1 SGHAT, CDR2 FQNNGV. This CDR3 is 15 amino acids long. CDR3 sequence: CASSLGQNSGNTIYF. The DNA for the CDR3 is TGTGCCAGCAGCTTAGGGCAGAACTCTGGAAACACCATATATTTT.

The V and J genes are TRBV6-5 and TRBJ1-6, with D possibly being TRBD1 (5 bases). The CDR3 runs to 15 residues. The germline gives CDR1 MNHEY, CDR2 SVGAGI. Deletions cut 6 bases from V and 10 bases from J, with 19 bases between. The CDR3 DNA reads TGTGCCAGCAGGCCCGGGGTCCGGGGGAACTCACCCCTCCACTTT. It yields the protein CASRPGVRGNSPLHF.

The rearrangement uses TRBV24-1 and TRBJ2-7, with D possibly matching TRBD1 (5 bases). The CDR3 spans 16 residues. V was cut by 3 bases and J by 0 bases, with 14 bases left in between. The germline V gene has CDR1 KGHDR and CDR2 SFDVKD. The CDR3 is CATSDIPRAHSYEQYF. In nucleotides, the CDR3 is TGTGCCACCAGTGATATCCCCAGGGCCCACTCCTACGAGCAGTACTTC.